Below are 23 T cell receptor beta chains sequenced from a single sample in a study of shared clonotypes between healthy human individuals. The method was immunoSEQ multiplex PCR; TCRdb's version includes in-frame clones alone and lacks a portion of them. The sample records around 510,000 clones, 95% to 97% being singletons. The specimen sequenced was naive CD4+ T cells sorted from blood. Subset denoted: CD45RA+ positively selected. Every receptor here comes from a woman in her thirties in good health.

The CDR3 reads CASSQDAARTSENTIYF. DNA for the CDR3: TGCGCCAGCAGCCAAGACGCTGCGCGGACCTCCGAAAACACCATATATTTT. The chain couples TRBV4-1 to TRBJ1-3; no firm D call. CDR1 is MGHRA and CDR2 is YSYEKL in the germline V gene. The CDR3 runs to 17 residues. Trimming took off 0 bases at V and 6 bases at J, with 18 bases between the two ends.

V gene TRBV7-2 combines with J gene TRBJ2-1, with 7 positions matching TRBD1. The germline V gene encodes CDR1 SGHTA and CDR2 FQGNSA. V shed 5 bases, J shed 0 bases, and the junction held 10 bases outside the gene matches. The CDR3 runs 17 residues. This CDR3 is CASSNEQGVGSYNEQFF. CDR3 DNA: TGTGCCAGCAGCAACGAGCAGGGGGTAGGCTCCTACAATGAGCAGTTCTTC.

The chain recombines TRBV10-3 with TRBJ2-3, with D possibly TRBD2 on 6 matching bases. Trimming removed 3 bases at V and 2 bases at J, with 12 bases between. There are 15 residues in the CDR3. Germline lookup yields CDR1 ENHRY and CDR2 SYGVKD. CDR3 loop: CAISEARGYTDTQYF. The CDR3, as DNA: TGTGCCATCAGTGAAGCGCGGGGCTACACAGATACGCAGTATTTT.

The chain employs TRBV6-1 and TRBJ1-5; D not resolved. CDR3 length equals 13 residues. Germline V gives CDR1 MNHNS, CDR2 SASEGT. V was trimmed by 7 bases and J by 3 bases, leaving 10 bases between them. This CDR3 reads CASMDGPNQPQHF. The CDR3 DNA reads TGTGCCAGCATGGACGGTCCCAATCAGCCCCAGCATTTT.

This clone was counted a few times. The V gene is TRBV18, the J gene TRBJ1-2; TRBD1 aligns across 8 bases. V was clipped by 6 bases and J by 6 bases; unmatched bases: 6. The germline V gene has CDR1 KGHSH and CDR2 LQKENI. This CDR3 region has 13 residues. The CDR3 sequence: CASSPDRGHGYTF. CDR3 in DNA: TGTGCCAGCTCCCCAGACAGGGGCCATGGCTACACCTTC.

V usage is TRBV18 and J usage is TRBJ1-1, with 9 positions matching TRBD1. The V segment lost 5 bases and the J segment 6 bases; nucleotides outside the gene matches: 4. Germline V gene lookup returns CDR1 KGHSH and CDR2 LQKENI. The CDR3 is 13 residues long. The CDR3 loop reads CASSMDRGSEAFF. In nucleotides, the CDR3 is TGTGCCAGCTCAATGGACAGGGGCTCTGAAGCTTTCTTT.

This chain links TRBV19 with TRBJ1-2; 10 bases agree with TRBD1. V shed 7 bases and J 4 bases; nucleotides not matched to a gene: 12. CDR3 length: 16 amino acids. Germline V gene sequence: CDR1 LNHDA, CDR2 SQIVND (reference sequence). The CDR3 is CASTPTETGGAYGYTF. The CDR3 nucleotides read TGTGCCAGTACCCCGACCGAGACAGGGGGCGCCTATGGCTACACCTTC.

The DNA of the CDR3 is TGTGCCAGCAGCTTAACCCAGGGACCCACTGAAGCTTTCTTT. Its translation is CASSLTQGPTEAFF. This chain links TRBV7-9 with TRBJ1-1; tentative D call: TRBD1 (5 bases). The CDR3 totals 14 residues. Germline CDR1 is SEHNR and CDR2 is FQNEAQ (reference sequence). With 2 bases removed from V and 4 bases from J, the gap between germline ends came to 11 bases. Full variable domain (rest looked up from reference TRBV7-9 and TRBJ1-1): DTGVSQNPRHKITKRGQNVTFRCDPISEHNRLYWYRQTLGQGPEFLTYFQNEAQLEKSRLLSDRFSAERPKGSFSTLEIQRTEQGDSAMYLCASSLTQGPTEAFFGQGTRLTVV.

The chain recombines TRBV4-1 with TRBJ1-5, with D tentatively TRBD1 (6 bases). Germline CDR1 and CDR2: MGHRA and YSYEKL. The length of the CDR3 is 17 residues. V dropped 2 bases and J dropped 0 bases, with 14 bases sitting between them. The CDR3 loop is CASSQNRAPNSNQPQHF. The CDR3 bases are TGCGCCAGCAGCCAAAACAGGGCACCGAATAGCAATCAGCCCCAGCATTTT.

This rearrangement joins TRBV2 to TRBJ1-1; TRBD1 agrees at 7 bases. J was trimmed by 7 bases and V by 8 bases; bases with no gene match: 4. Germline CDR1 SNHLY, CDR2 FYNNEI. This CDR3 comprises 11 residues. The CDR3 bases are TGTGCCAGCTTCAACAGGGGTGAAGCTTTCTTT. It is translated as CASFNRGEAFF.

This chain's CDR3 is CASSLEGGVTEAFF. The DNA for the CDR3 is TGTGCCAGCAGCTTGGAGGGAGGGGTCACTGAAGCTTTCTTT. J is TRBJ1-1 and V is TRBV5-4, with a possible D match to TRBD1 (5 bases). The CDR3 loop spans 14 amino acids. CDR1 SGHNT and CDR2 YYREEE come from the germline V gene (reference sequence). V shed 0 bases and J shed 4 bases, with 10 bases lying between them.

V gene TRBV7-2 combines with J gene TRBJ2-7; tentative D call: TRBD2 (6 bases). Trimming pared 5 bases from V and 2 bases from J, leaving 13 bases between. Per germline, CDR1 SGHTA and CDR2 FQGNSA. The CDR3 loop spans 14 amino acids. The CDR3 reads CASSRTRLAYEQYF. CDR3 sequence (DNA): TGTGCCAGCAGCCGCACTAGACTAGCCTACGAGCAGTACTTC.

The CDR3 DNA is TGTGCCAGCAGCCAAGATCGGGACAGGGCAAAGACCCAGTACTTC. Its protein is CASSQDRDRAKTQYF. V and J are TRBV5-4 and TRBJ2-5; TRBD1 agrees at 9 bases. V shed 4 bases and J 6 bases; nucleotides not matched to a gene: 10. Germline V gene sequence: CDR1 SGHNT, CDR2 YYREEE (reference sequence). There are 15 residues in the CDR3.

The gene calls are TRBV21-1 and TRBJ2-7; the table assigns TRBD2, which was not confirmed against the DNA. TRBV21-1 is a recognized pseudogene. The CDR3 runs to 16 residues. This CDR3 reads CASSPMGGKSSYEQYF. DNA of the CDR3: TGTGCCAGCAGCCCCATGGGGGGGAAAAGCTCCTACGAGCAGTACTTC.

Remarks on this clone: This same CDR3 is encoded by further DNA sequences in the sample. V is TRBV5-1 and J is TRBJ2-7; maybe TRBD1 (5 bases). The CDR3 loop spans 12 amino acids. The ends were cut back, 3 bases at V and 4 bases at J, with 8 bases in the middle. From germline, CDR1 is SGHRS and CDR2 YFSETQ. The CDR3 DNA follows: TGCGCCAGCAGCTCGCAGGGATACGAGCAGTACTTC. This codes for CASSSQGYEQYF.

Here the CDR3 DNA reads TGCGCCAGCAGCTTGGTGAGGGCTTACACTGAAGCTTTCTTT. Its translation is CASSLVRAYTEAFF. The chain has TRBV5-1 and TRBJ1-1; D is undetermined. Trimming removed 0 bases from V and 3 bases from J, with 9 bases in between. CDR3 length: 14 amino acids. In germline, CDR1 is SGHRS, CDR2 YFSETQ. Based on the CDR3 plus reference TRBV5-1 and TRBJ1-1, the full variable domain is KAGVTQTPRYLIKTRGQQVTLSCSPISGHRSVSWYQQTPGQGLQFLFEYFSETQRNKGNFPGRFSGRQFSNSRSEMNVSTLELGDSALYLCASSLVRAYTEAFFGQGTRLTVV.

V gene TRBV5-4 combines with J gene TRBJ1-2, with 10 positions matching TRBD1. Germline CDR1 reads SGHNT; CDR2 reads YYREEE (reference sequence). The V segment lost 4 bases and the J segment 7 bases; nucleotides outside the gene matches: 7. The CDR3 length is 14 residues. CDR3 coding DNA: TGTGCCAGCAGCGCTACCGGGACAGGGGTTGGCTACACCTTC. Its protein product is CASSATGTGVGYTF.

The chain has TRBV18 and TRBJ2-7; D is undetermined. Germline CDR1 is KGHSH and CDR2 is LQKENI. V was cut by 5 bases and J by 4 bases, with 12 bases left in between. The CDR3 contains 13 residues. Here the CDR3 reads CASSGPPTYEQYF. The CDR3 DNA reads as TGTGCCAGCTCAGGACCTCCGACGTACGAGCAGTACTTC. Using reference TRBV18 and TRBJ2-7 for the parts outside the CDR3, the full variable domain is NAGVMQNPRHLVRRRGQEARLRCSPMKGHSHVYWYRQLPEEGLKFMVYLQKENIIDESGMPKERFSAEFPKEGPSILRIQQVVRGDSAAYFCASSGPPTYEQYFGPGTRLTVT.

J is TRBJ1-1 and V is TRBV9, with D possibly being TRBD1 (5 bases). V gave up 0 bases and J gave up 4 bases, with 19 bases separating them. This CDR3 comprises 17 residues. From germline, CDR1 is SGDLS and CDR2 YYNGEE. CDR3 residues: CASSVAAIGAGGTEAFF. The CDR3, as DNA: TGTGCCAGCAGCGTAGCTGCGATTGGGGCTGGGGGCACTGAAGCTTTCTTT.

The chain couples TRBV5-1 to TRBJ1-5, with a weak D call TRBD1 (5 bases). Between the trimmed V and J ends, which lost 6 bases and 4 bases, there was a span of 23 bases. The CDR3 has 17 residues. Germline-derived CDR1 and CDR2 are SGHRS and YFSETQ. The CDR3 DNA reads TGCGCCAGCAACGCAGGGACCTGGAATTTGGCAAATCAGCCCCAGCATTTT. Translated, it gives CASNAGTWNLANQPQHF.

The chain combines TRBV7-2 with TRBJ1-3; D is possibly TRBD1 (6 bases). The V gene's germline CDR1 is SGHTA and CDR2 FQGNSA. V shed 3 bases and J shed 0 bases, with 9 bases lying between them. CDR3 length: 15 residues. The CDR3 spells CASSFYRASGNTIYF. The CDR3 DNA follows: TGTGCCAGCAGCTTTTACAGGGCCTCTGGAAACACCATATATTTT.

V is TRBV5-8 and J is TRBJ1-2; D is perhaps TRBD1 (5 bases). Trimming pared 1 base from V and 0 bases from J, leaving 13 bases between. This CDR3 contains 16 residues. Looked up from germline, CDR1 is SGHTS and CDR2 is YDEGEE. CDR3 nucleotides: TGTGCCAGCAGCTTGTACGAGACAGATGCTAACTATGGCTACACCTTC. This gives the protein CASSLYETDANYGYTF.

The V gene is TRBV7-9, the J gene TRBJ1-4, with D tentatively TRBD1 (5 bases). Germline CDR1 is SEHNR and CDR2 is FQNEAQ (reference sequence). The CDR3 has 13 amino acids. Trimming pared 3 bases from V and 14 bases from J, leaving 16 bases between. The CDR3 sequence: CASSLDTRSRLFF. Written as DNA, the CDR3 is TGTGCCAGCAGCTTGGACACCAGATCCAGGCTGTTTTTT. Full variable domain (rest looked up from reference TRBV7-9 and TRBJ1-4): DTGVSQNPRHKITKRGQNVTFRCDPISEHNRLYWYRQTLGQGPEFLTYFQNEAQLEKSRLLSDRFSAERPKGSFSTLEIQRTEQGDSAMYLCASSLDTRSRLFFGSGTQLSVL.